The text below deals with one TCR beta chain. Germline V gives CDR1 MDHEN, CDR2 SYDVKM. V was cut by 11 bases and J by 0 bases, with 6 bases left in between. This CDR3 region has 11 residues. This record belongs to a study of blood T cell repertoires in COVID-19. Authors' data handling: Estimated nucleated cell counts came from reference gene primer amplification. Sequenced by immunoSEQ multiplex PCR; TCRdb stores in-frame clones only, minus some. Clonal size and the V and J genes are those of that table, whereas D and trimming came from the DNA. The sample includes about 370,000 clones, roughly 90% of them seen just once.

The sequenced material came from PBMCs or T cells enriched from blood (not recorded which). V gene TRBV28 combines with J gene TRBJ2-3, with D unclear. This receptor was obtained from a woman aged 40 to 50 who had been exposed to COVID-19. The CDR3 reads CASRSTDTQYF. The CDR3 nucleotides read TGTGCCTCCCGGAGCACAGATACGCAGTATTTT.